This T cell receptor beta chain was identified in a study of siplizumab effects on memory and regulatory T cells. Study results and caveats: Mappable alloreactive CD4+ clones came from Treg cells less than 70% of the time on average with siplizumab, against about 26% in controls.

Germline V gives CDR1 MDHEN, CDR2 SYDVKM. With 5 bases removed from V and 4 bases from J, the gap between germline ends came to 6 bases. This CDR3 comprises 12 residues. Details on this clone: No antigen is known for it.

Per-sample assaying covered 95,000 to 100,000 TCR templates. Clones were sequenced by immunoSEQ multiplex PCR, and TCRdb holds only the in-frame ones, with some missing. This sample carries 100,000 or so clones, 94% of them seen once, and the ten largest clones take 1% to 1.5%. What was sequenced was non-Treg CD4+ T cells sorted from blood. The TCR originated in a human donor in good health. The chain joins TRBV28 to TRBJ2-1, with D hard to call. CDR3 coding DNA: TGTGCCAGCAGTGCTAAATACAATGAGCAGTTCTTC. Protein sequence: CASSAKYNEQFF.